Following are 28 T cell receptor beta chains from one sample sequenced in a study of shared clonotypes between healthy human individuals. Naive-designated CD8 cells lacked CD45RO, were positively enriched for CCR7, and omitted terminally differentiated effector memory CD45RA+ cells. TCRdb's copy holds only in-frame clones and misses some; the assay was immunoSEQ multiplex PCR. In the table there are roughly 2,000,000 clones, just over 90% of which are singletons. The specimen sequenced was naive CD8+ T cells from PBMCs. The receptors derive from a young man in good health. Some clones in this sample may be carry-over from other donors' samples.

The J gene is TRBJ2-4, the V gene TRBV27; D possibly corresponds to TRBD2 (5 bases). Germline V gene data show CDR1 as MNHEY and CDR2 as SMNVEV (reference sequence). Trimming shortened V by 7 bases and J by 1 base, and 11 bases separated the two germline ends. The CDR3 has 14 residues. CDR3 loop: CASMASPAKNIQYF. The CDR3, as DNA: TGTGCCAGCATGGCTAGCCCCGCCAAAAACATTCAGTACTTC.

The chain carries TRBV29-1 and TRBJ2-7; 12 bases align to TRBD2. The CDR3 length is 13 residues. Germline loops: CDR1 SQVTM, CDR2 ANQGSEA. V lost 7 bases, J lost 6 bases, and 7 bases stayed unmatched. The CDR3 sequence: CSGRLAGAGEQYF. In nucleotides, the CDR3 is TGCAGCGGCCGACTAGCGGGAGCTGGCGAGCAGTACTTC.

This chain connects TRBV7-8 to TRBJ1-1; D might be TRBD1 (5 bases). Deletions cut 2 bases from V and 11 bases from J, with 12 bases between. In germline, CDR1 is SGHVS, CDR2 FQNEAQ. The length of the CDR3 is 12 residues. CDR3 loop: CASSLLGGEAFF. CDR3 sequence (DNA): TGTGCCAGCAGCTTACTGGGGGGGGAGGCTTTCTTT.

Comments on this clone: This CDR3 is also generated by other DNA sequences in the sample. This chain connects TRBV19 to TRBJ1-1; 9 bases fit TRBD1. Trimming at V came to 8 bases and at J to 5 bases, leaving 3 bases not matched to a gene. CDR1 and CDR2 (germline): LNHDA, SQIVND (reference sequence). This CDR3 spans 12 amino acids. The CDR3 reads CASRQGGTEAFF. In DNA, the CDR3 is TGTGCCAGTCGACAGGGGGGGACTGAAGCTTTCTTT.

This chain connects TRBV9 to TRBJ1-2; D unresolved. The CDR3 is made up of 14 amino acids. With 4 bases removed from V and 4 bases from J, the gap between germline ends came to 14 bases. Germline-derived CDR1 and CDR2 are SGDLS and YYNGEE. CDR3 residues: CASSPAAGIYGYTF. CDR3 sequence (DNA): TGTGCCAGCAGCCCCGCGGCGGGCATCTATGGCTACACCTTC.

The chain recombines TRBV28 with TRBJ2-7; 11 bases fit TRBD1. From germline, CDR1 is MDHEN and CDR2 SYDVKM. Losses at the gene ends were 10 bases for V and 3 bases for J; bases not matched to a gene: 5. There are 13 residues in the CDR3. CDR3 loop: CATGGTGGYEQYF. CDR3 bases: TGTGCCACTGGGGGGACAGGGGGCTACGAGCAGTACTTC.

This clone was seen only once. The chain is built from TRBV19 and TRBJ1-2; 7 bases map to TRBD1. Germline lookup yields CDR1 LNHDA and CDR2 SQIVND (reference sequence). The CDR3 contains 12 residues. Germline trimming cut 3 bases from V and 8 bases from J; bases unmatched to any gene: 3. The CDR3 here is CASSMRGPGYTF. The CDR3 DNA follows: TGTGCCAGTAGTATGAGGGGGCCCGGCTACACCTTC.

This clone has a handful of counts. V is TRBV30 and J is TRBJ1-1; 11 bases are shared with TRBD1. There are 14 residues in the CDR3. V trimming: 3 bases; J trimming: 6 bases; junction bases outside the gene matches: 6. CDR1 is GTSNPN, CDR2 SVGIG, per germline (reference sequence). DNA for the CDR3: TGTGCCTGGAGGGTTCCGGGACAGGGGGCTGAAGCTTTCTTT. This translates into CAWRVPGQGAEAFF.

This clone was found once. V usage is TRBV7-9 and J usage is TRBJ2-1; 7 nucleotides align to TRBD2. Trimming removed 5 bases from V and 5 bases from J; junction bases left unmatched: 12. CDR1 is SEHNR, CDR2 FQNEAQ, per germline (reference sequence). The CDR3 loop spans 16 amino acids. The CDR3 sequence: CASSPRLTGGDNEQFF. The CDR3 DNA reads TGTGCCAGCAGCCCCCGGTTGACGGGAGGCGACAATGAGCAGTTCTTC.

Note on this clone: Other DNA sequences within the sample encode an identical CDR3. The gene calls are TRBV28 and TRBJ2-1; D gene unclear. This CDR3 is built from 12 residues. V was shortened by 5 bases and J by 7 bases, with 9 bases between the two germline ends. Germline CDR1 MDHEN, CDR2 SYDVKM. The chain's CDR3 is CASSPPGNEQFF. CDR3 DNA: TGTGCCAGCAGTCCCCCCGGGAATGAGCAGTTCTTC.

The CDR3 loop reads CASSNRQGGSYNEQFF. CDR3 in DNA: TGCGCCAGCAGCAACAGACAGGGGGGGTCCTACAATGAGCAGTTCTTC. The V call is TRBV4-1, the J call TRBJ2-1; 9 bases line up with TRBD1. The CDR3 has 16 residues. The germline CDR1 and CDR2 sequences are MGHRA and YSYEKL. Trimming cost V 5 bases and J 1 base; bases outside gene matches: 6.

This clone is a singleton in its sample. The V gene is TRBV5-6, the J gene TRBJ1-6; D unclear. The CDR3 length is 14 residues. CDR1 and CDR2 from the germline V gene are SGHDT and YYEEEE. Trimming took 2 bases from V and 5 from J, leaving 8 bases between them. The CDR3 nucleotides are TGTGCCAGCAGCTTTACAACGAATAATTCACCCCTCCACTTT. As protein: CASSFTTNNSPLHF.

The chain uses TRBV7-8 and TRBJ2-7, with 7 bases lining up with TRBD2. The CDR3 has 15 amino acids. With 3 bases clipped from V and 6 bases from J, the junction kept 11 bases outside the gene matches. Germline values: CDR1 SGHVS, CDR2 FQNEAQ. CDR3 loop: CASSFLREPLFEQYF. CDR3 DNA: TGTGCCAGCAGCTTCTTGCGGGAGCCTCTGTTCGAGCAGTACTTC.

This clone was seen only once. V and J are TRBV28 and TRBJ2-7, with 10 bases lining up with TRBD1. CDR1 is MDHEN and CDR2 is SYDVKM in the germline V gene. The CDR3 contains 17 residues. The V segment lost 7 bases and the J segment 2 bases; nucleotides outside the gene matches: 14. The CDR3 DNA reads as TGTGCCAGCAACGCCTGGACAGGGGGTCCCCGGGCCTACGAGCAGTACTTC. It is translated as CASNAWTGGPRAYEQYF.

The rearrangement uses TRBV28 and TRBJ1-6; 10 bases fit TRBD1. The V segment lost 4 bases and the J segment 5 bases; nucleotides outside the gene matches: 5. This CDR3 is 16 amino acids long. Germline loops: CDR1 MDHEN, CDR2 SYDVKM. The CDR3 coding sequence is TGTGCCAGCAGTTCTATGGGACAGGGGAATAATTCACCCCTCCACTTT. This codes for CASSSMGQGNNSPLHF. Looking up the rest from reference TRBV28 and TRBJ1-6 gives the full variable domain: DVKVTQSSRYLVKRTGEKVFLECVQDMDHENMFWYRQDPGLGLRLIYFSYDVKMKEKGDIPEGYSVSREKKERFSLILESASTNQTSMYLCASSSMGQGNNSPLHFGNGTRLTVT.

This clone was seen a handful of times. V and J are TRBV7-9 and TRBJ1-1, with no clear D. Trimming removed 5 bases at V and 3 bases at J, with 10 bases between. Germline V CDR1 and CDR2: SEHNR, FQNEAQ (reference sequence). The CDR3 sequence is 13 residues long. CDR3: CASSPELDTEAFF. The CDR3 DNA is TGTGCCAGCAGCCCTGAGCTGGACACTGAAGCTTTCTTT.

CDR3 nucleotide sequence: TGTGCCAGCACCCAGGGACGCAGCGATGAGCAGTTCTTC. Amino acid sequence: CASTQGRSDEQFF. This chain links TRBV28 with TRBJ2-1, with D perhaps assigned TRBD1 or TRBD2 (5 bases each). The CDR3 contains 13 residues. Germline CDR1 is MDHEN and CDR2 is SYDVKM. Trimming removed 7 bases at V and 8 bases at J, with 15 bases between.

V usage is TRBV27 and J usage is TRBJ2-3, with TRBD2 identical over 7 bases. After removal of 6 bases from V and 7 bases from J, the junction contained 13 bases not matched to a gene. CDR1 and CDR2 (germline): MNHEY, SMNVEV (reference sequence). The CDR3 covers 15 residues. In DNA, the CDR3 is TGTGCCAGCAGACTCGAGCGGGGCCTCGGAAATACGCAGTATTTT. Its protein product is CASRLERGLGNTQYF.

This sequence joins TRBV5-1 and TRBJ1-1, with TRBD1 matching over 7 bases. Unmatched junction bases numbered 6, after V lost 3 bases and J lost 1 base. The CDR3 runs to 15 residues. Germline CDR1 SGHRS, CDR2 YFSETQ. CDR3 loop: CASSYHPGGNTEAFF. Written as DNA, the CDR3 is TGCGCCAGCAGCTATCATCCAGGGGGGAACACTGAAGCTTTCTTT. The full variable domain, completed using reference TRBV5-1 and TRBJ1-1, is KAGVTQTPRYLIKTRGQQVTLSCSPISGHRSVSWYQQTPGQGLQFLFEYFSETQRNKGNFPGRFSGRQFSNSRSEMNVSTLELGDSALYLCASSYHPGGNTEAFFGQGTRLTVV.

This rearrangement joins TRBV19 to TRBJ1-1; 11 nucleotides align to TRBD1. This CDR3 spans 18 amino acids. Losses at the gene ends were 4 bases for V and 0 bases for J; bases not matched to a gene: 10. Looked up from germline, CDR1 is LNHDA and CDR2 is SQIVND (reference sequence). This chain's CDR3 is CASSNRTGGPIMNTEAFF. In nucleotides, the CDR3 is TGTGCCAGTAGTAACCGGACAGGGGGCCCGATAATGAACACTGAAGCTTTCTTT. The full variable domain, completed using reference TRBV19 and TRBJ1-1, is DGGITQSPKYLFRKEGQNVTLSCEQNLNHDAMYWYRQDPGQGLRLIYYSQIVNDFQKGDIAEGYSVSREKKESFPLTVTSAQKNPTAFYLCASSNRTGGPIMNTEAFFGQGTRLTVV.

The CDR3 protein is CASSLTVLGRHTEAFF. In DNA, the CDR3 is TGCGCCAGCAGCTTGACCGTCCTGGGGAGACACACTGAAGCTTTCTTT. The chain employs TRBV5-1 and TRBJ1-1; D gene uncertain. This CDR3 is built from 16 residues. Germline V CDR1 and CDR2: SGHRS, YFSETQ. Trimming cost V 1 base and J 3 bases, with 16 bases left between them.

The chain joins TRBV9 to TRBJ2-7, with D perhaps TRBD1 or TRBD2 (5 bases each). CDR1 is SGDLS and CDR2 is YYNGEE in the germline V gene. V was cut by 0 bases and J by 1 base, with 11 bases left in between. This CDR3 comprises 15 residues. The CDR3 sequence is CASSVGVRESYEQYF. CDR3 nucleotides: TGTGCCAGCAGCGTAGGGGTCAGGGAGTCCTACGAGCAGTACTTC.

The chain uses TRBV27 and TRBJ2-7; 10 nucleotides agree with TRBD1. The V gene end was trimmed by 5 bases and the J gene end by 4 bases; junction bases not matched to a gene: 11. CDR1 and CDR2 from the germline V gene are MNHEY and SMNVEV (reference sequence). The CDR3 covers 16 residues. In nucleotides, the CDR3 is TGTGCCAGCAGTCCCCGGACAGGGGGGGTCCCATACGAGCAGTACTTC. As protein: CASSPRTGGVPYEQYF.

V gene TRBV7-2 combines with J gene TRBJ2-7; no clear D gene. CDR3 length: 13 residues. CDR1 is SGHTA, CDR2 FQGNSA, per germline. V shed 1 base and J shed 6 bases, with 10 bases lying between them. CDR3 bases: TGTGCCAGCAGCTTAGAGAATTATCTCGAGCAGTACTTC. This encodes CASSLENYLEQYF.

Written as DNA, the CDR3 is TGTGCCAGCAGCCCCTATCGAGCGGAGCTCGGGACCCAGTACTTC. This sequence encodes CASSPYRAELGTQYF. The chain has TRBV7-2 and TRBJ2-5; weak D call: TRBD2 (5 bases). This CDR3 has 15 residues. V was trimmed by 5 bases and J by 7 bases, leaving 20 bases between them. Germline V gives CDR1 SGHTA, CDR2 FQGNSA.

The chain links TRBV29-1 to TRBJ1-5; D is uncertain. Germline V gives CDR1 SQVTM, CDR2 ANQGSEA. This CDR3 has 13 residues. Deletions cut 4 bases from V and 2 bases from J, with 9 bases between. The CDR3 sequence is CSVVTARNQPQHF. DNA of the CDR3: TGCAGCGTTGTCACGGCGCGCAATCAGCCCCAGCATTTT. Complete variable domain (other parts from reference TRBV29-1 and TRBJ1-5): SAVISQKPSRDICQRGTSLTIQCQVDSQVTMMFWYRQQPGQSLTLIATANQGSEATYESGFVIDKFPISRPNLTFSTLTVSNMSPEDSSIYLCSVVTARNQPQHFGDGTRLSIL.

The CDR3 sequence: CASSLKAGPYNSPLHF. CDR3 nucleotides: TGTGCCAGCAGTCTAAAGGCCGGCCCTTATAATTCACCCCTCCACTTT. The rearrangement joins TRBV28 to TRBJ1-6; D call uncertain. This CDR3 region has 16 residues. The germline V and J ends were trimmed by 5 bases and 4 bases, with 15 bases remaining between them. The germline gives CDR1 MDHEN, CDR2 SYDVKM.

This clone appeared once. Other DNA sequences in the same sample also yield this CDR3. The CDR3 sequence is CASSEGDQPQHF. The DNA for the CDR3 is TGTGCCAGCAGTGAGGGTGATCAGCCCCAGCATTTT. The chain joins TRBV2 to TRBJ1-5; D not resolved. CDR1 SNHLY and CDR2 FYNNEI come from the germline V gene. This CDR3 has 12 residues. Trimming cost V 3 bases and J 5 bases, with 5 bases left between them.